The 15 T cell receptor beta chains listed next were all sequenced from one sample in a study of T cell responses to AZD1222 COVID-19 vaccine. Profiling relied on immunoSEQ multiplex PCR, and the TCRdb table lists in-frame clones only, not all of them. The data contain 170,000 or so clones, about nine tenths of them singletons. The source material was peripheral blood, sampled on day 0 of AZD1222 vaccination. These receptors were obtained from an adult in good health.

This clone appeared once. The V call is TRBV5-1, the J call TRBJ2-2; 8 bases align to TRBD2. V was clipped by 4 bases and J by 6 bases; unmatched bases: 8. Germline V lookup: CDR1 SGHRS, CDR2 YFSETQ. The CDR3 covers 15 residues. CDR3 sequence reads: CASSLGLAGPGELFF. The CDR3 DNA sequence: TGCGCCAGCAGCCTCGGGCTAGCGGGTCCCGGGGAGCTGTTTTTT. The entire variable domain, with the rest obtained from reference TRBV5-1 and TRBJ2-2, is as follows: KAGVTQTPRYLIKTRGQQVTLSCSPISGHRSVSWYQQTPGQGLQFLFEYFSETQRNKGNFPGRFSGRQFSNSRSEMNVSTLELGDSALYLCASSLGLAGPGELFFGEGSRLTVL.

The chain recombines TRBV3-1 (or the pseudogene TRBV3-2) with TRBJ2-3; D not resolved. Germline V gene data show CDR1 as LGHDT and CDR2 as YNNKEL (reference sequence). V shed 3 bases and J shed 7 bases, with 17 bases lying between them. The CDR3 runs to 15 residues. Written as DNA, the CDR3 is TGTGCCAGCAGCCAGGTCGTAGGCCCCCTGAATACGCAGTATTTT. Translation gives CASSQVVGPLNTQYF.

The J gene is TRBJ2-7, the V gene TRBV16; 13 bases align to TRBD2. J was trimmed by 2 bases and V by 2 bases; bases with no gene match: 9. Germline CDR1 and CDR2: KGHSY and FQNENV. CDR3 length equals 18 residues. The CDR3: CASSQPPGLAGTTYEQYF. CDR3 nucleotide sequence: TGTGCCAGCAGCCAACCCCCGGGACTAGCGGGGACTACCTACGAGCAGTACTTC. The variable domain in full, completed from reference TRBV16 and TRBJ2-7, reads GEEVAQTPKHLVRGEGQKAKLYCAPIKGHSYVFWYQQVLKNEFKFLISFQNENVFDETGMPKERFSAKCLPNSPCSLEIQATKLEDSAVYFCASSQPPGLAGTTYEQYFGPGTRLTVT.

The chain employs TRBV11-2 and TRBJ1-4; no reliable D call. The V gene lost 5 bases and the J gene lost 8 bases, with 12 bases spanning the gap. CDR3 length: 13 residues. Germline lookup yields CDR1 SGHAT and CDR2 FQNNGV. Here the CDR3 DNA reads TGTGCCAGCAGCCTCCCCACGACGGAAAAACTGTTTTTT. Amino acid sequence: CASSLPTTEKLFF. Filled out from reference TRBV11-2 and TRBJ1-4, the complete variable domain reads EAGVAQSPRYKIIEKRQSVAFWCNPISGHATLYWYQQILGQGPKLLIQFQNNGVVDDSQLPKDRFSAERLKGVDSTLKIQPAKLEDSAVYLCASSLPTTEKLFFGSGTQLSVL.

The gene calls are TRBV19 and TRBJ1-2; D gene unclear. The ends were cut back, 0 bases at V and 2 bases at J, with 13 bases in the middle. CDR3 length: 16 amino acids. Per the germline V gene, CDR1 is LNHDA and CDR2 is SQIVND (reference sequence). The CDR3 DNA sequence: TGTGCCAGTAGTATAGAGCACAGTGGGTGGAACTATGGCTACACCTTC. It yields the protein CASSIEHSGWNYGYTF.

The rearrangement joins TRBV9 to TRBJ1-1; a possible D gene is TRBD1 (6 bases). The CDR3 totals 13 residues. V shed 7 bases and J shed 2 bases, with 12 bases lying between them. Germline V CDR1 and CDR2: SGDLS, YYNGEE. The CDR3 loop is CASGGQPNTEAFF. In nucleotides, the CDR3 is TGTGCCAGCGGGGGACAACCTAACACTGAAGCTTTCTTT.

CDR3 DNA sequence: TGTGCCAGCAGCTACCCTACAGGGGGGACAGATACGCAGTATTTT. It yields the protein CASSYPTGGTDTQYF. This sequence joins TRBV7-8 and TRBJ2-3, with TRBD1 matching 8 bases. Looked up from germline, CDR1 is SGHVS and CDR2 is FQNEAQ. The CDR3 consists of 15 residues. With V trimmed by 4 bases and J by 3 bases, 6 bases remained unmatched.

This chain uses TRBV4-2 with TRBJ2-4; possibly TRBD2 for D (5 bases). The CDR3 is 14 residues long. Germline values: CDR1 LGHNA, CDR2 YNFKEQ. Deletions cut 4 bases from V and 6 bases from J, with 13 bases between. CDR3 sequence reads: CASSPPREGNIQYF. The CDR3 DNA follows: TGTGCCAGCAGCCCGCCCCGAGAGGGAAACATTCAGTACTTC.

The rearrangement joins TRBV2 to TRBJ1-2, with D possibly TRBD1 on 5 matching bases. This CDR3 is 13 amino acids long. V lost 2 bases and J 8 bases, leaving 12 bases between the germline ends. The germline V gene encodes CDR1 SNHLY and CDR2 FYNNEI. DNA of the CDR3: TGTGCCAGCAGTGAAAGTCAGGGTCGAGGCTACACCTTC. Amino acid sequence: CASSESQGRGYTF. Combining the CDR3 with reference TRBV2 and TRBJ1-2 gives the whole variable domain EPEVTQTPSHQVTQMGQEVILRCVPISNHLYFYWYRQILGQKVEFLVSFYNNEISEKSEIFDDQFSVERPDGSNFTLKIRSTKLEDSAMYFCASSESQGRGYTFGSGTRLTVV.

This chain uses TRBV19 with TRBJ2-2; D possibly corresponds to TRBD2 (5 bases). The CDR3 runs 18 residues. Germline loops: CDR1 LNHDA, CDR2 SQIVND (reference sequence). V was clipped by 6 bases and J by 5 bases, with 25 bases between them. CDR3 loop: CASSPTPARGPRTGELFF. The CDR3, as DNA: TGTGCCAGTAGCCCCACCCCGGCCCGGGGTCCGAGGACCGGGGAGCTGTTTTTT.

The genes are TRBV13 and TRBJ2-7; a possible D gene is TRBD2 (6 bases). Germline V gene data show CDR1 as PRHDT and CDR2 as FYEKMQ (reference sequence). This CDR3 comprises 12 residues. Trimming removed 4 bases from V and 6 bases from J, with 10 bases in between. The CDR3 protein is CASSSRGSEQYF. CDR3 bases: TGTGCCAGCAGCTCCCGGGGGTCCGAGCAGTACTTC.

This chain joins TRBV6-4 and TRBJ1-2, with a tentative D call TRBD1 (5 bases). This CDR3 comprises 13 residues. The germline V and J ends were trimmed by 6 bases and 7 bases, with 15 bases remaining between them. The germline CDR1 and CDR2 sequences are MRHNA and SNTAGT. The DNA of the CDR3 is TGTGCCAGCAGGTCGGGAGGGGCCGGTGGCTACACCTTC. This encodes CASRSGGAGGYTF.

CDR3 nucleotides: TGTGCCAGCAGTGGGGACAGGGGGCAATATGGCTACACCTTC. It yields the protein CASSGDRGQYGYTF. The chain carries TRBV27 and TRBJ1-2, with TRBD1 identical over 12 bases. The CDR3 extends over 14 amino acids. V shed 5 bases and J 5 bases; nucleotides not matched to a gene: 3. Per the germline V gene, CDR1 is MNHEY and CDR2 is SMNVEV (reference sequence).

The gene calls are TRBV19 and TRBJ2-5, with D maybe TRBD1 (6 bases). The CDR3 is 15 amino acids. The germline V and J ends were trimmed by 6 bases and 1 base, with 15 bases remaining between them. Germline CDR1 LNHDA, CDR2 SQIVND (reference sequence). The CDR3 sequence is CASRSTGSFQETQYF. Here the CDR3 DNA reads TGTGCCAGTAGAAGTACAGGGTCTTTCCAAGAGACCCAGTACTTC.

V gene TRBV9 combines with J gene TRBJ1-5; D gene uncertain. The V and J ends lost 4 bases and 5 bases respectively, with 13 bases between them. This CDR3 has 14 amino acids. The V gene's germline CDR1 is SGDLS and CDR2 YYNGEE. The CDR3 protein is CASSPNPGDQPQHF. The CDR3 DNA reads as TGTGCCAGCAGCCCTAACCCCGGGGATCAGCCCCAGCATTTT.